These T cell receptor beta chains were read from a single sample in a study of T-cell reconstitution after alpha-beta-depleted transplantation in children. One entry per CDR3 protein results from TCRdb running MiXCR on the PCR reads. Counted here are roughly 200,000 distinct CDR3 sequences, approximately 10% occurring once; the ten biggest clones make up approximately 6.6%. The sample here was PBMCs from the stem cell graft donor, taken from the stem cell graft. These receptors all come from a human donor who donated a stem cell graft to a child with acute lymphoblastic leukemia. Both conserved end residues are part of each CDR3. D genes are given only for firm matches. Only part of the rows carry a size: once, few, many, or a class if the clone is expanded.

size: few
D: TRBD1
J: TRBJ1-1
V: TRBV3-1
CDR3: CASSQGKGQANTEAFF
DNA: TGTGCCAGCAGCCAAGGAAAAGGACAGGCAAACACTGAAGCTTTCTTT

size: many
D: -
J: TRBJ2-5
V: TRBV5-4
CDR3: CASSLAGTSETQYF
DNA: TGTGCCAGCAGCTTGGCGGGGACCAGTGAGACCCAGTACTTC

size: few
D: TRBD1
J: TRBJ2-7
V: TRBV6-1
CDR3: CASISGGSYEQYF
DNA: TGTGCCAGCATCTCAGGGGGCTCCTACGAGCAGTACTTC

size: -
D: -
J: TRBJ1-2
V: TRBV7-8
CDR3: CASSFSDYYGYTF
DNA: TGTGCCAGCAGCTTCTCAGACTACTATGGCTACACCTTC

size: -
D: TRBD1
J: TRBJ2-7
V: TRBV5-1
CDR3: CASSLAVTGGKSYEQYF
DNA: TGCGCCAGCAGCTTGGCAGTGACAGGGGGCAAATCCTACGAGCAGTACTTC

size: many
D: -
J: TRBJ1-5
V: TRBV20-1
CDR3: CSANRGNQPQHF
DNA: TGCAGTGCTAATAGGGGGAATCAGCCCCAGCATTTT

size: few
D: TRBD1
J: TRBJ1-2
V: TRBV6-5
CDR3: CASSYLDRDGGYTF
DNA: TGTGCCAGCAGTTACCTAGACAGGGATGGTGGCTACACCTTC

size: -
D: TRBD2
J: TRBJ2-3
V: TRBV7-2
CDR3: CASSYGTSGGTDTQYF
DNA: TGTGCCAGCAGCTACGGGACTAGCGGGGGCACAGATACGCAGTATTTT

size: few
D: -
J: TRBJ1-1
V: TRBV12-3/TRBV12-4
CDR3: CASSPGRDLKYTEAFF
DNA: TGTGCCAGCAGCCCCGGCCGGGACCTGAAGTATACTGAAGCTTTCTTT

size: -
D: -
J: TRBJ1-1
V: TRBV5-1
CDR3: CASSDPKTGNTEAFF
DNA: TGCGCCAGCAGCGACCCCAAGACGGGGAACACTGAAGCTTTCTTT

size: -
D: -
J: TRBJ1-1
V: TRBV12-3/TRBV12-4
CDR3: CASSLFGPEAFF
DNA: TGTGCCAGCAGTTTGTTTGGTCCAGAAGCTTTCTTT

size: many
D: -
J: TRBJ1-1
V: TRBV24-1
CDR3: CATSDGVSTEAFF
DNA: TGTGCCACCAGTGATGGAGTTTCAACAGAAGCTTTCTTT

size: -
D: -
J: TRBJ2-1
V: TRBV5-5
CDR3: CASSLRGPVNEQFF
DNA: TGTGCCAGCAGCTTACGGGGTCCGGTCAATGAGCAGTTCTTC

size: many
D: -
J: TRBJ2-1
V: TRBV7-9
CDR3: CASSPTPWSSYNEQFF
DNA: TGTGCCAGCAGTCCCACTCCCTGGAGCTCCTACAATGAGCAGTTCTTC

size: -
D: TRBD1
J: TRBJ1-3
V: TRBV12-3/TRBV12-4
CDR3: CASSDRVGNTIYF
DNA: TGTGCCAGCAGTGACAGGGTTGGAAACACCATATATTTT

size: many
D: -
J: TRBJ2-1
V: TRBV20-1
CDR3: CSARDTVGFF
DNA: TGCAGTGCTAGAGATACGGTGGGGTTCTTC

size: many
D: TRBD1
J: TRBJ2-5
V: TRBV10-3
CDR3: CAISDSEGAGETQYF
DNA: TGTGCCATCAGTGATTCCGAGGGGGCGGGCGAGACCCAGTACTTC

size: -
D: -
J: TRBJ2-7
V: TRBV2
CDR3: CASSLSPQYEQYF
DNA: TGTGCCAGCAGCCTTTCACCTCAGTACGAGCAGTACTTC

size: -
D: -
J: TRBJ1-1
V: TRBV30
CDR3: CAWSYRRVGYARAEAFF
DNA: TGTGCCTGGAGTTACCGGCGGGTAGGATACGCGAGGGCTGAAGCTTTCTTT

size: few
D: -
J: TRBJ2-2
V: TRBV19
CDR3: CASSPVDQYTGELFF
DNA: TGTGCCAGTAGTCCCGTGGACCAGTACACCGGGGAGCTGTTTTTT

size: many
D: -
J: TRBJ2-7
V: TRBV9
CDR3: CASSAGLENEQYF
DNA: TGTGCCAGCAGCGCAGGCCTAGAAAACGAGCAGTACTTC

size: many
D: -
J: TRBJ2-7
V: TRBV7-2
CDR3: CASSLAQGVNEQYF
DNA: TGTGCCAGCAGCTTAGCTCAGGGAGTGAACGAGCAGTACTTC

size: few
D: -
J: TRBJ1-4
V: TRBV15
CDR3: CATSRDSLGTANEKLFF
DNA: TGTGCCACCAGCAGAGACTCGTTGGGGACGGCTAATGAAAAACTGTTTTTT

size: -
D: -
J: TRBJ1-1
V: TRBV5-6
CDR3: CASSSVEKRTANTEAFF
DNA: TGTGCCAGCAGCTCAGTCGAGAAGCGGACAGCGAACACTGAAGCTTTCTTT

size: many
D: -
J: TRBJ2-7
V: TRBV7-9
CDR3: CASSLRYEQYF
DNA: TGTGCCAGCAGCTTACGTTACGAGCAGTACTTC

size: -
D: TRBD2
J: TRBJ2-3
V: TRBV12-3/TRBV12-4
CDR3: CASRPRGGLTDTQYF
DNA: TGTGCCAGCAGACCGCGGGGGGGCCTGACAGATACGCAGTATTTT

size: -
D: -
J: TRBJ1-5
V: TRBV20-1
CDR3: CSARDPRGGGQGNQPQHF
DNA: TGCAGTGCTAGAGATCCTAGGGGCGGGGGGCAGGGGAATCAGCCCCAGCATTTT

size: -
D: -
J: TRBJ2-3
V: TRBV7-2
CDR3: CASSLALRGGGDTQYF
DNA: TGTGCCAGCAGCTTAGCGCTTAGGGGGGGTGGAGATACGCAGTATTTT

size: few
D: TRBD1
J: TRBJ1-3
V: TRBV7-2
CDR3: CASSQRQGSGNTIYF
DNA: TGTGCCAGCAGCCAACGACAGGGCTCTGGAAACACCATATATTTT

size: -
D: -
J: TRBJ1-4
V: TRBV4-1
CDR3: CASSQVSGPNEKLFF
DNA: TGCGCCAGCAGCCAAGTTTCAGGGCCTAATGAAAAACTGTTTTTT